The clone carrying this TCR beta chain was counted at least ten times. The antigen is not known. The data are from a study of early T cells in non-severe SARS-CoV-2 infection. Across the whole study: Bulk RNA isolated from unsorted whole blood underwent sequencing; chains were not paired. Overall study results and limits: Matching results from VDJdb favored anti-spike CD8 responses, leaving private and CD4 specificities undetected.

V was clipped by 4 bases and J by 0 bases; unmatched bases: 4. The CDR3 has 17 residues. CDR1 is MNHEY and CDR2 is SVGAGI in the germline V gene. TCRdb re-derived calls from the 5' RACE reads in MiXCR, one entry per CDR3 protein. The repertoire holds 30,000 to 35,000 distinct CDR3 sequences, with over 6.5% as singletons. The rearrangement links TRBV6-5 to TRBJ1-5, with 12 nucleotides matching TRBD1. Sequencing input: whole blood. The receptor comes from an adult who was a healthcare worker with PCR-confirmed SARS-CoV-2 infection or an uninfected control (not recorded which). As DNA, the CDR3 is TGTGCCAGCAGTTGCCGGGACAGGGGGCCTAGCAATCAGCCCCAGCATTTT. Its translation is CASSCRDRGPSNQPQHF.